These 20 T cell receptor beta chains were sequenced from one sample in a study of human T cells and chemical hapten exposure. The time point is: patch test 2, 6 weeks after DPC sensitization. Specified treatment: therapeutic diphenylcyclopropenone sensitization with weekly scalp DPC. TCRdb independently ran MiXCR on the RACE reads; one entry per CDR3 protein. The sample has around 50,000 distinct CDR3 sequences; about 9.9% are singletons. The material was whole blood, obtained in connection with sensitization to the hapten diphenylcyclopropenone (DPC). These receptors came from a woman between 45 and 60 years old with alopecia areata. Some clones in this sample may be carry-over from other donors' samples.

This clonotype was recorded a few times. The chain has TRBV2 and TRBJ2-1; D could derive from TRBD1 or TRBD2 (5 bases each). CDR3 length equals 11 residues. Trimming stripped 7 bases from V and 7 bases from J, with 8 bases between. Germline values: CDR1 SNHLY, CDR2 FYNNEI. The CDR3 loop is CASTGANEQFF. The CDR3 DNA is TGTGCCAGCACCGGGGCGAATGAGCAGTTCTTC.

This clonotype was picked up a small number of times. CDR3 in amino acids: CASSYSTQGGTEAFF. CDR3 DNA: TGTGCCAGCAGTTACTCGACGCAGGGTGGGACTGAAGCTTTCTTT. The chain combines TRBV6-5 with TRBJ1-1; D might be TRBD1 (5 bases). The CDR3 consists of 15 residues. In germline, CDR1 is MNHEY, CDR2 SVGAGI. V was clipped by 0 bases and J by 5 bases, with 13 bases between them.

This clonotype was observed a handful of times. This rearrangement joins TRBV7-6 to TRBJ2-7, with D hard to call. The germline V and J ends were trimmed by 9 bases and 4 bases, with 16 bases remaining between them. Germline CDR1 and CDR2: SGHVS and FNYEAQ. The CDR3 spans 13 residues. The CDR3: CASSPRSSYEQYF. CDR3 DNA sequence: TGTGCCAGTAGCCCCCGAAGCAGTTACGAGCAGTACTTC.

This clonotype occurred many times. Here the CDR3 DNA reads TGTGCCAGCTCACCACGGGGGGACAGGCGAGTAGGCACTGAAGCTTTCTTT. Its translation: CASSPRGDRRVGTEAFF. The rearrangement uses TRBV18 and TRBJ1-1; 8 nucleotides align to TRBD1. The CDR3 covers 17 residues. Trimming took 1 base from V and 4 from J; bases not matched to a gene: 11. Germline CDR1 KGHSH, CDR2 LQKENI.

The sample holds many counts of this clonotype. CDR3: CASRQGISNQPQHF. The CDR3 DNA follows: TGTGCCAGCAGACAGGGGATCAGCAATCAGCCCCAGCATTTT. The chain couples TRBV12-3 or TRBV12-4 to TRBJ1-5; 7 nucleotides match TRBD1. The CDR3 length is 14 residues. Germline trimming cut 6 bases from V and 1 base from J; bases unmatched to any gene: 3.

This clonotype was seen ten or more times. The chain joins TRBV7-6 to TRBJ1-5; no firm D call. Germline CDR1 is SGHVS and CDR2 is FNYEAQ. Trimming shortened V by 1 base and J by 6 bases, and 13 bases separated the two germline ends. The CDR3 has 15 amino acids. The CDR3 loop reads CASSLVTGIGQPQHF. DNA of the CDR3: TGTGCCAGCAGCTTAGTTACGGGAATAGGTCAGCCCCAGCATTTT.

This clonotype was counted a few times. The chain uses TRBV12-2 and TRBJ2-2; the table's D call, TRBD2, has no DNA check behind it. TRBV12-2 is a recognized pseudogene. The CDR3 has 18 amino acids. The CDR3 coding sequence is TGTGCAAGTCGCCCGGGACTAGCGGGAGTCGAGGACACCGGGGAGCTGTTTTTT. It is translated as CASRPGLAGVEDTGELFF.

This clonotype was seen repeatedly, ten times or more. The chain has TRBV18 and TRBJ1-2; 9 positions agree with TRBD1. Trimming took 6 bases from V and 3 from J; bases not matched to a gene: 11. CDR1 is KGHSH, CDR2 LQKENI, per germline. CDR3 size: 16 residues. The CDR3 DNA is TGTGCCAGCTCTCAATATCCTAGGGACAGGGACTATGGCTACACCTTC. Translating gives CASSQYPRDRDYGYTF.

The J gene is TRBJ1-6, the V gene TRBV10-2, with D maybe TRBD1 (5 bases). CDR1 is WSHSY and CDR2 is SAAADI in the germline V gene. This CDR3 comprises 16 residues. Trimming removed 0 bases from V and 7 bases from J, with 13 bases in between. The CDR3 DNA sequence: TGCGCCAGCAGTGAGTCGGCCCAGGGAACAAATTCACCCCTCCACTTT. This encodes CASSESAQGTNSPLHF.

This chain connects TRBV12-3 or TRBV12-4 to TRBJ2-1, with TRBD1 matching 7 bases. J gave up 7 bases and V 2 bases, and 8 bases lay outside the gene matches. The CDR3 runs 15 residues. CDR3 sequence (DNA): TGTGCCAGCAGTTTACGAAGCAGGGGGATAAATGAGCAGTTCTTC. It yields the protein CASSLRSRGINEQFF.

The V and J genes are TRBV3-1 and TRBJ2-7; tentatively, D is TRBD1 or TRBD2 (6 bases each). The ends were cut back, 3 bases at V and 2 bases at J, with 11 bases in the middle. The germline V gene has CDR1 LGHDT and CDR2 YNNKEL (reference sequence). This CDR3 is 14 amino acids long. The CDR3 DNA reads as TGTGCCAGCAGCCAGTCCGGGGGCACCTACGAGCAGTACTTC. It encodes CASSQSGGTYEQYF.

This clonotype was counted only a few times. The chain recombines TRBV28 with TRBJ2-1; TRBD2 agrees at 10 bases. The germline V gene encodes CDR1 MDHEN and CDR2 SYDVKM. Unmatched junction bases numbered 9, after V lost 4 bases and J lost 6 bases. This CDR3 has 16 amino acids. As DNA, the CDR3 is TGTGCCAGCAGTTCCCCCAGCGGGAGGGCCGGCAATGAGCAGTTCTTC. Its translation is CASSSPSGRAGNEQFF.

V usage is TRBV7-9 and J usage is TRBJ1-1, with D possibly matching TRBD1 (5 bases). CDR1 is SEHNR and CDR2 is FQNEAQ in the germline V gene (reference sequence). Deletions cut 2 bases from V and 4 bases from J, with 11 bases between. This CDR3 region has 14 residues. Written as DNA, the CDR3 is TGTGCCAGCAGCTTAAGGCAGGGTGGCACTGAAGCTTTCTTT. Translated, it gives CASSLRQGGTEAFF.

In its sample, this clonotype was seen many times. This sequence joins TRBV7-6 and TRBJ1-3, with D possibly TRBD1 on 5 matching bases. CDR1 and CDR2 from the germline V gene are SGHVS and FNYEAQ. The CDR3 has 15 residues. Trimming removed 2 bases from V and 3 bases from J, with 11 bases in between. CDR3 sequence (DNA): TGTGCCAGCAGCTTACGCCAGGGAGGTGGAAACACCATATATTTT. It specifies CASSLRQGGGNTIYF.

This clonotype was counted many times. This rearrangement joins TRBV6-5 to TRBJ2-7; D possibly corresponds to TRBD1 (6 bases). V dropped 4 bases and J dropped 4 bases, with 14 bases sitting between them. Per the germline V gene, CDR1 is MNHEY and CDR2 is SVGAGI. The CDR3 extends over 14 amino acids. As DNA, the CDR3 is TGTGCCAGCAGTTCCCGGGACACAGGTTACGAGCAGTACTTC. Its translation is CASSSRDTGYEQYF.

This clonotype was recorded at least ten times. The V call is TRBV7-9, the J call TRBJ1-5; D is undetermined. Germline CDR1 and CDR2: SEHNR and FQNEAQ (reference sequence). V shed 1 base and J shed 0 bases, with 7 bases lying between them. This CDR3 comprises 15 residues. The DNA of the CDR3 is TGTGCCAGCAGCTTAGGTCTAATTAGCAATCAGCCCCAGCATTTT. This translates into CASSLGLISNQPQHF. The variable domain in full, with the rest retrieved from reference TRBV7-9 and TRBJ1-5, is DTGVSQNPRHKITKRGQNVTFRCDPISEHNRLYWYRQTLGQGPEFLTYFQNEAQLEKSRLLSDRFSAERPKGSFSTLEIQRTEQGDSAMYLCASSLGLISNQPQHFGDGTRLSIL.

This clonotype was seen ten or more times. This chain links TRBV5-1 with TRBJ2-5; no clear D gene. The CDR3 has 13 residues. Germline V CDR1 and CDR2: SGHRS, YFSETQ. Deletions cut 4 bases from V and 5 bases from J, with 12 bases between. This CDR3 reads CASSTRRAETQYF. DNA for the CDR3: TGCGCCAGCAGCACACGTAGAGCTGAGACCCAGTACTTC.

This clonotype was recorded many times. The V and J genes are TRBV12-3 or TRBV12-4 and TRBJ2-6, with no clear D. V lost 8 bases and J lost 0, with 5 bases in between. The CDR3 is 13 residues long. The CDR3 DNA follows: TGTGCCAGCGATCTCTCTGGGGCCAACGTCCTGACTTTC. Translated: CASDLSGANVLTF.

This clonotype has at least ten counts. The gene calls are TRBV12-3 or TRBV12-4 and TRBJ1-1; 7 bases match TRBD1. The CDR3 has 14 residues. V lost 2 bases and J lost 4; bases outside the gene matches: 4. This chain's CDR3 is CASSLNRGSTEAFF. In DNA form, the CDR3 reads TGTGCCAGCAGTTTAAACAGGGGAAGCACTGAAGCTTTCTTT.

This clonotype was recorded many times. V is TRBV6-5 and J is TRBJ1-2; D not resolved. This CDR3 comprises 14 residues. V was clipped by 5 bases and J by 2 bases, with 12 bases between them. Per the germline V gene, CDR1 is MNHEY and CDR2 is SVGAGI. In nucleotides, the CDR3 is TGTGCCAGCAGTCCTTTTCAGTCCAACTATGGCTACACCTTC. Its protein product is CASSPFQSNYGYTF.